One sample yielded the 21 T cell receptor beta chains listed below, sequenced in a study of shared T cell receptors in the human thymus. This table comes from immunoSEQ multiplex PCR, and its TCRdb copy is limited to in-frame clones, with some not included. The repertoire consists of hundreds of thousands of clones, with about 95% occurring once and the leading ten covering about 0.02%. What was sequenced was thymocytes. Receptor source: a human donor.

V and J are TRBV21-1 and TRBJ1-2; the table's D gene call, TRBD1, was not cross checked with the DNA. TRBV21-1 corresponds to a pseudogene. The CDR3 runs to 9 residues. Here the CDR3 DNA reads TGTGCCAGCACAAAAGGCTACACCTTC. Encoded protein: CASTKGYTF.

The rearrangement joins TRBV7-2 to TRBJ2-7; 13 bases match TRBD2. Germline CDR1 reads SGHTA; CDR2 reads FQGNSA. This CDR3 contains 15 residues. V shed 1 base, J shed 5 bases, and the junction held 2 bases outside the gene matches. CDR3 in amino acids: CASSLEGLAGDEQYF. As DNA, the CDR3 is TGTGCCAGCAGCTTAGAAGGACTAGCGGGAGACGAGCAGTACTTC.

The V and J genes are TRBV27 and TRBJ1-5, with 8 bases matching TRBD1. Germline CDR1 MNHEY, CDR2 SMNVEV (reference sequence). V lost 6 bases, J lost 7 bases, and 8 bases stayed unmatched. CDR3 size: 14 residues. The CDR3 is CASSSQGARQPQHF. CDR3 in DNA: TGTGCCAGCAGCTCCCAGGGGGCTCGACAGCCCCAGCATTTT.

This chain links TRBV18 with TRBJ2-1; D not resolved. This CDR3 contains 17 residues. V lost 0 bases and J lost 6, with 18 bases in between. Germline V gene lookup returns CDR1 KGHSH and CDR2 LQKENI. The CDR3 DNA follows: TGTGCCAGCTCACCACCTAAAGGGCACAACATCCCCAATGAGCAGTTCTTC. Its protein product is CASSPPKGHNIPNEQFF. Based on the CDR3 plus reference TRBV18 and TRBJ2-1, the full variable domain is NAGVMQNPRHLVRRRGQEARLRCSPMKGHSHVYWYRQLPEEGLKFMVYLQKENIIDESGMPKERFSAEFPKEGPSILRIQQVVRGDSAAYFCASSPPKGHNIPNEQFFGPGTRLTVL.

A few counts support this clone. The chain employs TRBV28 and TRBJ1-5; a possible D gene is TRBD1 (5 bases). Germline CDR1 and CDR2: MDHEN and SYDVKM. Deletions cut 7 bases from V and 12 bases from J, with 13 bases between. This CDR3 is built from 11 residues. CDR3 nucleotide sequence: TGTGCCAGCACCTTAGGGGTGGTCCAGCATTTT. This gives the protein CASTLGVVQHF.

The chain uses TRBV7-8 and TRBJ2-1; 10 positions agree with TRBD1. With 5 bases clipped from V and 5 bases from J, the junction kept 15 bases outside the gene matches. The germline CDR1 and CDR2 sequences are SGHVS and FQNEAQ. The CDR3 is 18 amino acids. The CDR3 DNA is TGTGCCAGCAGCCCACGACAGGGGGCTGACCGCCGCAACAATGAGCAGTTCTTC. Translating it yields CASSPRQGADRRNNEQFF.

The chain is built from TRBV28 and TRBJ1-1, with D unresolved. This CDR3 has 13 amino acids. The germline V gene encodes CDR1 MDHEN and CDR2 SYDVKM. Trimming left V 7 bases short and J 6 bases short, with 15 bases between. The CDR3 reads CASTLPDVPEAFF. The CDR3 nucleotides are TGTGCCAGCACACTTCCGGATGTCCCTGAAGCTTTCTTT.

This chain connects TRBV10-2 to TRBJ1-2; D gene ambiguous. V was clipped by 0 bases and J by 3 bases, with 11 bases between them. This CDR3 has 15 residues. Germline-derived CDR1 and CDR2 are WSHSY and SAAADI. CDR3 loop: CASSESQREDYGYTF. The CDR3 DNA reads TGCGCCAGCAGTGAGTCGCAGAGGGAGGACTATGGCTACACCTTC.

The V and J genes are TRBV6-4 and TRBJ1-6, with TRBD1 as a possible D gene (5 bases). The V end lost 8 bases, the J end lost 10 bases, and 15 bases lay between the germline ends. CDR3 length: 13 residues. The germline V gene has CDR1 MRHNA and CDR2 SNTAGT. The CDR3 spells CASEGLSGSPLHF. CDR3 coding DNA: TGTGCCAGCGAGGGGCTCTCGGGATCACCCCTCCACTTT.

This chain joins TRBV15 and TRBJ1-1, with D perhaps matching TRBD1 (6 bases). CDR3 length equals 12 residues. Germline CDR1 LNHNV, CDR2 YYDKDF (reference sequence). V gave up 3 bases and J gave up 8 bases, with 10 bases separating them. The CDR3 nucleotides are TGTGCCACCAGCAGCCTACAGGGCGAAGCTTTCTTT. This sequence encodes CATSSLQGEAFF.

The V call is TRBV9, the J call TRBJ1-1; D not certain. V lost 0 bases and J lost 0, with 9 bases in between. The V gene's germline CDR1 is SGDLS and CDR2 YYNGEE. The CDR3 covers 15 residues. DNA of the CDR3: TGTGCCAGCAGCGTAGAATACAGTATGAACACTGAAGCTTTCTTT. Residues: CASSVEYSMNTEAFF.

The rearrangement joins TRBV6-1 to TRBJ1-4; possible D gene TRBD1, 5 bases. Germline CDR1 is MNHNS and CDR2 is SASEGT. The CDR3 has 15 residues. With 4 bases removed from V and 0 bases from J, the gap between germline ends came to 9 bases. DNA of the CDR3: TGTGCCAGCAGTGGGGGAGGGGCAACTAATGAAAAACTGTTTTTT. Translation: CASSGGGATNEKLFF.

The V and J genes are TRBV29-1 and TRBJ1-2; 7 bases line up with TRBD1. Trimming took 4 bases from V and 6 from J; bases not matched to a gene: 11. Germline V CDR1 and CDR2: SQVTM, ANQGSEA. This CDR3 spans 14 amino acids. The CDR3 here is CSVASGQSRDGYTF. The CDR3 nucleotides read TGCAGCGTTGCGTCGGGACAGAGCAGGGATGGCTACACCTTC.

This chain links TRBV28 with TRBJ2-7; 9 bases are shared with TRBD1. Trimming at V came to 4 bases and at J to 7 bases, leaving 8 bases not matched to a gene. Germline loops: CDR1 MDHEN, CDR2 SYDVKM. The CDR3 totals 14 residues. Here the CDR3 reads CASSSRTGAEEQYF. The CDR3 bases are TGTGCCAGCAGTTCCAGGACAGGGGCTGAAGAGCAGTACTTC.

This rearrangement joins TRBV7-8 to TRBJ1-2; the D gene is possibly TRBD1 (5 bases). The CDR3 has 14 amino acids. V was trimmed by 1 base and J by 2 bases, leaving 8 bases between them. From germline, CDR1 is SGHVS and CDR2 FQNEAQ. CDR3 sequence reads: CASSLGGANYGYTF. CDR3 in DNA: TGTGCCAGCAGCTTAGGCGGGGCCAACTATGGCTACACCTTC.

The V and J genes are TRBV5-1 and TRBJ2-7; tentative D call: TRBD2 (6 bases). The CDR3 has 16 amino acids. Germline CDR1 is SGHRS and CDR2 is YFSETQ. Trimming cost V 3 bases and J 3 bases, with 19 bases left between them. CDR3 region: CASSCPSPGVGYEQYF. CDR3 nucleotides: TGCGCCAGCAGCTGTCCGAGTCCGGGAGTAGGCTACGAGCAGTACTTC.

J is TRBJ2-1 and V is TRBV27, with D perhaps TRBD1 (6 bases). The germline gives CDR1 MNHEY, CDR2 SMNVEV (reference sequence). The CDR3 loop spans 13 amino acids. Trimming took off 6 bases at V and 6 bases at J, with 12 bases between the two ends. The CDR3 protein is CASSADRLNEQFF. Written as DNA, the CDR3 is TGTGCCAGCAGCGCAGACAGGCTCAATGAGCAGTTCTTC.

The chain has TRBV9 and TRBJ2-1; 7 bases are a match to TRBD2. The V and J ends lost 1 base and 9 bases, in that order; junction bases with no gene match: 22. The V gene's germline CDR1 is SGDLS and CDR2 YYNGEE. The CDR3 consists of 19 residues. In nucleotides, the CDR3 is TGTGCCAGCAGCGTAAGACGGGGGGAGGTTTTCCCCTTGGGAGGTGAGCAGTTCTTC. Its protein is CASSVRRGEVFPLGGEQFF.

The V gene is TRBV7-8, the J gene TRBJ2-7, with D maybe TRBD1 (5 bases). From germline, CDR1 is SGHVS and CDR2 FQNEAQ. Trimming pared 5 bases from V and 7 bases from J, leaving 18 bases between. The CDR3 length is 14 residues. The CDR3: CASSPEQGAREQYF. CDR3 in DNA: TGTGCCAGCAGCCCAGAACAAGGGGCTCGGGAGCAGTACTTC.

This sequence joins TRBV27 and TRBJ2-1, with 7 nucleotides matching TRBD2. V shed 9 bases, J shed 1 base, and the junction held 21 bases outside the gene matches. The CDR3 is made up of 19 amino acids. The V gene's germline CDR1 is MNHEY and CDR2 SMNVEV (reference sequence). This chain's CDR3 is CASSTVKNPREPSYNEQFF. The CDR3 DNA is TGTGCCAGTAGCACAGTTAAAAATCCGCGGGAGCCATCCTACAATGAGCAGTTCTTC.

V usage is TRBV4-2 and J usage is TRBJ1-5, with 9 bases that match TRBD1. CDR1 is LGHNA and CDR2 is YNFKEQ in the germline V gene. The CDR3 extends over 18 amino acids. J was trimmed by 2 bases and V by 1 base; bases with no gene match: 9. Here the CDR3 reads CASSQAGTGSLGNQPQHF. The CDR3 region has the DNA TGTGCCAGCAGCCAAGCGGGGACAGGGAGTCTTGGCAATCAGCCCCAGCATTTT.